A selection of T cell receptor beta chains follows, all from one sample in a study of blood T cells in healthy people across ages. TCRdb processed the 5' RACE reads anew with MiXCR; each CDR3 protein has one entry. The table has some 1.5 million distinct CDR3 sequences, around 40% seen once. Sequences were obtained from blood. These receptors all stem from a woman younger than 35 in good health. Each CDR3 is given with its conserved first and last residue. A D gene is named only where the DNA matches it firmly. Part of the rows lack a size; the others show once, few, many or a class for expanded clones.

CDR3nt	CDR3aa	j_gene	d_gene	v_gene	abundance
TGCAGCGCCGCTGTTAGCAATCAGCCCCAGCATTTT	CSAAVSNQPQHF	TRBJ1-5	NA	TRBV29-1	NA
TGTGCCAGCAGCTTACCTCTTCTATCACGCAATGAGCAGTTCTTC	CASSLPLLSRNEQFF	TRBJ2-1	NA	TRBV7-9	NA
TGTGCCAGCAGTTTTTTGGAGGAGATCACAGATACGCAGTATTTT	CASSFLEEITDTQYF	TRBJ2-3	NA	TRBV27	NA
TGTGCCACCAGCGGGGCCGACCAGGGGGAACAGCAGTACTTC	CATSGADQGEQQYF	TRBJ2-5	TRBD1	TRBV24-1	NA
TGTGCCAGCAGCCAAGGGAGCAGGGGAAAGGACACTGAAGCTTTCTTT	CASSQGSRGKDTEAFF	TRBJ1-1	NA	TRBV4-2	few
TGTGCCTCGGGTGGGAGCTCCTACAATGAGCAGTACTTC	CASGGSSYNEQYF	TRBJ2-7	NA	TRBV24-1	NA
TGTGCCACCAGCAGGACCGGGACAACCTACGAGCAGTACTTC	CATSRTGTTYEQYF	TRBJ2-7	NA	TRBV15	NA
TGCAGTGCTAGAGATCAGGGGGCCGTGGATACGCAGTATTTT	CSARDQGAVDTQYF	TRBJ2-3	TRBD1	TRBV20-1	NA
TGTGCCAGCAGCTTAGACGGGTCCCGCGCCGGGGAGCTGTTTTTT	CASSLDGSRAGELFF	TRBJ2-2	NA	TRBV11-2	NA
TGTGCCAGCAGCTTAGCGGGTGGGGGAATGGGACAAGAGACCCAGTACTTC	CASSLAGGGMGQETQYF	TRBJ2-5	NA	TRBV7-2	few
TGCGCCAGCAGCTTCGGACATGACAGGGAGGGTTTGGGAGAGCAGTACTTC	CASSFGHDREGLGEQYF	TRBJ2-5	NA	TRBV5-1	few
TGCAGTGCTCCTCTCCAGCGTCCAGGGTACGAGCAGTACTTC	CSAPLQRPGYEQYF	TRBJ2-7	NA	TRBV20-1	NA
TGTGCCACCGCCGAGGACAGGGGGCGATATGAGCAGTTCTTC	CATAEDRGRYEQFF	TRBJ2-1	TRBD1	TRBV24-1	NA
TGCGCCAGCAGCCCCGACAGGGTTGGGATAGATACGCAGTATTTT	CASSPDRVGIDTQYF	TRBJ2-3	TRBD1	TRBV4-3	many
TGTGCCAGCACCTATACACGTACCGGGACTCTCTCCTACAATGAGCAGTTCTTC	CASTYTRTGTLSYNEQFF	TRBJ2-1	NA	TRBV6-1	few
TGTGCCAGCAGTTTATTCCTTCGTGGCGGGGCTAGCACAGATACGCAGTATTTC	CASSLFLRGGASTDTQYF	TRBJ2-3	NA	TRBV12-3/TRBV12-4	NA
TGTGCCAGCACCTCAGGGATGCTTGAAAAACTGTTTTTT	CASTSGMLEKLFF	TRBJ1-4	NA	TRBV7-9	NA
TGTGCCAGCAGCCTATCGACGCCAACTAACGAGCAGTACTTC	CASSLSTPTNEQYF	TRBJ2-7	NA	TRBV12-3/TRBV12-4	NA
TGTGCCAGCAGTTACGAGCCCACGGGGCCCACTGAAGCTTTCTTT	CASSYEPTGPTEAFF	TRBJ1-1	NA	TRBV6-5	NA
TGCAGCGTGGTTAGACTCCCGAACACTGAAGCTTTCTTT	CSVVRLPNTEAFF	TRBJ1-1	NA	TRBV29-1	NA
TGTGCCAGCAGCTTAGACCTCCCCGGGAGCTATGGCTACACCTTC	CASSLDLPGSYGYTF	TRBJ1-2	NA	TRBV11-2	few
TGCGCCAGCAGCCAAGATCTTGGGCGGGGCTACAATGGGCAGTTCTTC	CASSQDLGRGYNGQFF	TRBJ2-1	NA	TRBV4-1	NA
TGCAGTGCTTTGGGTGGTTCCTCTTTGGCCAGATTGAGCAATCAGCCCCAGCATTTT	CSALGGSSLARLSNQPQHF	TRBJ1-5	NA	TRBV20-1	NA
TGCAGTGCTCCCCTGGAAGGTGAGCAGTTCTTC	CSAPLEGEQFF	TRBJ2-1	NA	TRBV20-1	NA
TGTGCCAGCAGCAAAGCCCCCGGGACTCCCGGCGCACACACTGAAGCTTTCTTT	CASSKAPGTPGAHTEAFF	TRBJ1-1	NA	TRBV21-1	NA
TGTGCCAGCAGCTTCCTTAGGGACCATGCCGTCTACGAGCAGTACTTC	CASSFLRDHAVYEQYF	TRBJ2-7	NA	TRBV7-9	NA
TGTGCCAGCAGCGGGGGGACGAGGAACTCCTACAATGAGCAGTTCTTC	CASSGGTRNSYNEQFF	TRBJ2-1	NA	TRBV7-9	NA
TGTGCCAGCAGCGTAGAGCAGAGCTATGGCTACACCTTC	CASSVEQSYGYTF	TRBJ1-2	NA	TRBV7-9	once
TGTGCCAGCAGTTTAGAGGACACCTATGGCTACACCTTC	CASSLEDTYGYTF	TRBJ1-2	NA	TRBV12-3/TRBV12-4	NA
TGTGCCAGTAGTTTCTCCTTCCGACAGTCCACTGAAGCTTTCTTT	CASSFSFRQSTEAFF	TRBJ1-1	NA	TRBV19	NA
TGTGCCAGCAGTTACAAGGGCGGGAGGATCCCTGGGGCCAACGTCCTGACTTTC	CASSYKGGRIPGANVLTF	TRBJ2-6	TRBD2	TRBV6-2/TRBV6-3	few
TGCAGTGCTATTCCCGTCGTAAACTATGGCTACACCTTC	CSAIPVVNYGYTF	TRBJ1-2	NA	TRBV20-1	NA